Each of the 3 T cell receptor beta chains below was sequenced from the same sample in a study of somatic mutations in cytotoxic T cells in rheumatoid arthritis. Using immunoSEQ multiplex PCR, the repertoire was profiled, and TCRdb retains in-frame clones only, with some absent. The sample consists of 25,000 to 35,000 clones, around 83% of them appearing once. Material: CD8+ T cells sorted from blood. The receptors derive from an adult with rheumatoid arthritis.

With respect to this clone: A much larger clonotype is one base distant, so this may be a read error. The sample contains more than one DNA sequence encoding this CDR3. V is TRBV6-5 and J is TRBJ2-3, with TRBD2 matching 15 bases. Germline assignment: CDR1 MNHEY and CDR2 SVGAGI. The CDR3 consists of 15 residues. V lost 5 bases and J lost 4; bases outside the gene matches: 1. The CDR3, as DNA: TGTGCCAGCAGTGGACTAGCGGGGGGGCCAGATACGCAGTATTTT. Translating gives CASSGLAGGPDTQYF.

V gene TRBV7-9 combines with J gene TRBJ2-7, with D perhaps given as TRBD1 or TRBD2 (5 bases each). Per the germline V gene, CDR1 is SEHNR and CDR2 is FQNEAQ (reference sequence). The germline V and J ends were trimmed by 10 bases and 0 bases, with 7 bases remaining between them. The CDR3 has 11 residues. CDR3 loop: CATGTSYEQYF. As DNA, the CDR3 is TGTGCCACCGGGACCTCCTACGAGCAGTACTTC.

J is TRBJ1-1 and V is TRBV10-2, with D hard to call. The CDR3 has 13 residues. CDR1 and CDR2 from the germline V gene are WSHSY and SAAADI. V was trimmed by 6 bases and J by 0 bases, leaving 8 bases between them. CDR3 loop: CASRFYMNTEAFF. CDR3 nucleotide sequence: TGCGCCAGCAGGTTTTATATGAACACTGAAGCTTTCTTT.